Each of the 12 T cell receptor beta chains below was sequenced from the same sample in a study of CD8 T cells in ankylosing spondylitis. MiXCR was run by TCRdb on the 5' RACE reads, yielding one entry per CDR3 protein. The sample has some 200,000 distinct CDR3 sequences, about 20% seen once. The sample comprised blood, either unsorted or a sorted T cell fraction (not recorded which). These receptors were taken from a male donor between 5 and 29 years old with ankylosing spondylitis or in good health (not recorded which).

This clonotype was found many times. V usage is TRBV12-3 or TRBV12-4 and J usage is TRBJ2-7, with TRBD2 matching over 12 bases. This CDR3 has 16 amino acids. The junction had 5 bases not matched to a gene; V was cut back by 2 bases and J by 3 bases. In DNA form, the CDR3 reads TGTGCCAGCAGTTTATCAGGACTAGCGGGAAACTACGAGCAGTACTTC. The encoded protein is CASSLSGLAGNYEQYF.

This clonotype was counted at least ten times. The chain links TRBV6-5 to TRBJ2-6, with TRBD2 matching 11 bases. V lost 3 bases, J lost 4 bases, and 14 bases stayed unmatched. The CDR3 runs to 20 residues. Germline V lookup: CDR1 MNHEY, CDR2 SVGAGI. The CDR3 DNA reads as TGTGCCAGCAGTTATTCCTCCACTAGCGGGAGTGTATACGGGGCCAACGTCCTGACTTTC. This translates into CASSYSSTSGSVYGANVLTF.

In this sample, this clonotype turned up many times. V usage is TRBV11-1 and J usage is TRBJ2-7; D remains unclear. The ends were cut back, 5 bases at V and 0 bases at J, with 17 bases in the middle. The CDR3 runs to 16 residues. Germline CDR1 SGHAT, CDR2 FQDESV (reference sequence). This CDR3 is CASSPHGGLISYEQYF. In DNA form, the CDR3 reads TGTGCCAGCAGCCCCCATGGCGGCCTAATCTCCTACGAGCAGTACTTC.

This clonotype was counted many times. The chain carries TRBV2 and TRBJ2-7; 7 bases fit TRBD1. The CDR3 spans 13 residues. V lost 11 bases, J lost 6 bases, and 13 bases stayed unmatched. The V gene's germline CDR1 is SNHLY and CDR2 FYNNEI. CDR3: CAGKQDRAGEQYF. The CDR3 DNA reads TGTGCCGGAAAACAAGACAGGGCTGGCGAGCAGTACTTC.

This clonotype has ten or more counts. The chain recombines TRBV2 with TRBJ2-1; D is possibly TRBD2 (6 bases). The CDR3 extends over 16 amino acids. V lost 1 base, J lost 2 bases, and 12 bases lay in between. Germline lookup yields CDR1 SNHLY and CDR2 FYNNEI. CDR3 bases: TGTGCCAGCAGTGAAGATGGGGGGAAAACCTACAATGAGCAGTTCTTC. This gives the protein CASSEDGGKTYNEQFF.

The sample holds many counts of this clonotype. V is TRBV19 and J is TRBJ1-3; tentative D call: TRBD1 (5 bases). CDR3 length: 15 residues. Trimming left V 6 bases short and J 0 bases short, with 12 bases between. The germline CDR1 and CDR2 sequences are LNHDA and SQIVND (reference sequence). This CDR3 is CASRPKTDSGNTIYF. The CDR3 bases are TGTGCCAGTAGGCCGAAGACAGACTCTGGAAACACCATATATTTT.

This clonotype was recorded many times. The chain carries TRBV6-5 and TRBJ2-3; D is undetermined. Trimming left V 10 bases short and J 1 base short, with 12 bases between. There are 13 residues in the CDR3. CDR1 is MNHEY and CDR2 is SVGAGI in the germline V gene. The CDR3 nucleotides read TGTGCCACCACCTCCCCGGGCACAGATACGCAGTATTTT. Translated: CATTSPGTDTQYF.

This clonotype was picked up many times. The V and J genes are TRBV15 and TRBJ2-2; D may match TRBD1 or TRBD2 (6 bases each). Germline V CDR1 and CDR2: LNHNV, YYDKDF (reference sequence). The CDR3 consists of 15 residues. V was trimmed by 5 bases and J by 6 bases, leaving 16 bases between them. The CDR3 is CATSLSGEAAGELFF. In DNA, the CDR3 is TGTGCCACCAGCCTCTCAGGGGAGGCGGCCGGGGAGCTGTTTTTT.

The sample holds many counts of this clonotype. The gene calls are TRBV10-3 and TRBJ2-2, with a possible D match to TRBD2 (7 bases). The CDR3 loop spans 16 amino acids. Trimming removed 8 bases from V and 5 bases from J, with 21 bases in between. The germline CDR1 and CDR2 sequences are ENHRY and SYGVKD. CDR3 loop: CAIGRETGIRTGELFF. The CDR3 nucleotides are TGTGCCATCGGGAGGGAAACAGGGATTCGTACCGGGGAGCTGTTTTTT.

This clonotype was detected many times. The rearrangement links TRBV5-1 to TRBJ2-5; D tentatively fits TRBD1 or TRBD2 (5 bases each). The CDR3 has 12 residues. CDR1 is SGHRS and CDR2 is YFSETQ in the germline V gene. Trimming removed 7 bases at V and 1 base at J, with 8 bases between. The DNA of the CDR3 is TGCGCCAGCCGGGGACCCCAAGAGACCCAGTACTTC. Its translation: CASRGPQETQYF.

The V call is TRBV4-1, the J call TRBJ2-5; 11 nucleotides match TRBD1. Trimming took 7 bases from V and 6 from J; bases not matched to a gene: 16. CDR3 size: 17 residues. Germline loops: CDR1 MGHRA, CDR2 YSYEKL. CDR3 coding DNA: TGCGCCAGCACCATCCGCAGGGGACAGGGGGTTTGGCAGACCCAGTACTTC. Amino acids: CASTIRRGQGVWQTQYF.

This clonotype has a count of ten or more. The chain couples TRBV4-2 to TRBJ2-1, with unresolved D. V dropped 6 bases and J dropped 9 bases, with 15 bases sitting between them. The CDR3 has 13 residues. Germline CDR1 LGHNA, CDR2 YNFKEQ. The CDR3 DNA is TGTGCCAGCAGGCAGATAAACGATGGTGAGCAGTTCTTC. Its translation is CASRQINDGEQFF.